Listed below are T cell receptor beta chains from one sample, sequenced in a study of blood T cells in healthy people across ages. A single record per CDR3 protein comes from TCRdb applying MiXCR to the 5' RACE reads. The sample carries fewer than 1 million distinct CDR3 sequences, roughly 44% recorded once. The sample taken for sequencing was blood. These receptors all stem from a man aged 55 to 69 in good health. The CDR3 runs from the conserved cysteine through the conserved F or W.

V,CDR3
TRBV7-2,CASSLEASSYFEQYF
TRBV25-1,CASSESTRGVAFF
TRBV10-3,CAISPLGSASNQETQYF
TRBV6-5,CASSLERGANNEQYF
TRBV29-1,CSGGEGGAEFF
TRBV5-1,CASGQGHATPNIQYF
TRBV4-3,CASSQDLGEKLFF
TRBV7-2,CASSHPAGVGTQYF
TRBV25-1,CASSESTGRYSYEQYF
TRBV11-3,CASSLPGQGAHEQFF
TRBV7-7,CASSVDRGSSGELFF
TRBV3-1,CASSSASTELGANVLTF
TRBV12-3/TRBV12-4,CASRVGGLDQPQHF
TRBV7-9,CASSGLDSGNSPLHF
TRBV12-5,CASGLARDDRVRRTDTQYF
TRBV28,CASRIHLTGEQYF
TRBV12-3/TRBV12-4,CASSQRSGTGSTYEQYF
TRBV27,CASSYRGRGFYGYTF
TRBV7-2,CASSLDSGHANYGYTF
TRBV6-5,CASRGTGGRYGYTF
TRBV3-1,CASSPDSANTGELFF
TRBV30,CAWSREGVFPGEQYF
TRBV28,CASSERDEKLFF
TRBV7-2,CASSRSPHSGTGEETQYF
TRBV28,CASSRGGIYEQYF
TRBV7-9,CASRGYQETQYF
TRBV7-2,CASSDYHGFRPFF
TRBV11-2,CASSLGQINEQFF
TRBV7-2,CASSVDPGGGLNEQFF
TRBV9,CASSVMLAGSNTQYF
TRBV11-2,CASSPRTGWEQYF
TRBV5-1,CASSLDLGGKGSYEQYF
TRBV7-9,CASSWTGTGGYTF
TRBV7-9,CASSAWTGQETQYF
TRBV5-1,CASSLVSGGRSEDTGELFF
TRBV7-9,CASSLSTGATEAFF
TRBV20-1,CSARGRNLYNEQFF
TRBV4-3,CASSQDSPSGGTDTQYF
TRBV5-6,CASSIPGQGLYGYTF
TRBV2,CASSDAKRRGETQYF
TRBV5-6,CASSLVPGGANVLTF
TRBV25-1,CASSRLGQGSYEQYF
TRBV20-1,CSARREDEKLFF
TRBV4-3,CASSQDRDIFEKLFF
TRBV20-1,CSAREQGAYGYTF